This T cell receptor beta chain was found in a study of OX40 agonist ivuxolimab in advanced cancers. Sequencing used immunoSEQ multiplex PCR; TCRdb keeps in-frame clones, though not all of them. Of about 42,000 clones listed, over 75% are singletons. Sequenced here: CD4+ or CD8+ T cells sorted from blood, sampled in a trial of the OX40 agonist ivuxolimab. The sequence derives from an adult with an advanced solid tumor such as melanoma, head and neck, liver or kidney cancer.

The CDR3 here is CASSESLGSDTQYF. In DNA, the CDR3 is TGTGCCAGCAGTGAGTCCCTGGGTTCAGATACGCAGTATTTT. V usage is TRBV2 and J usage is TRBJ2-3; D gene unclear. Germline V lookup: CDR1 SNHLY, CDR2 FYNNEI. The V gene lost 3 bases and the J gene lost 4 bases, with 11 bases spanning the gap. The CDR3 is made up of 14 amino acids.